The clone carrying this T cell receptor beta chain was counted many times. Its target is unknown. This specimen belongs to a study of neurological immune-mediated disorders. Study conclusions and caveats: The expanded clones of different subjects shared no CDR3 amino acid sequences (suggesting private repertoires in all groups).

Where libraries were unsorted, they were derived from 2 million PBMCs stored at -80 degrees C. Trimming removed 4 bases from V and 4 bases from J; junction bases left unmatched: 17. The CDR3 has 19 residues. Looked up from germline, CDR1 is SGHRS and CDR2 is YFSETQ. MiXCR, applied by TCRdb to the 5' RACE reads, yields one record per CDR3 protein. The data contain roughly 120,000 distinct CDR3 sequences, 3% to 3.5% of them singletons. The sample comprised PBMCs. This chain joins TRBV5-1 and TRBJ2-2; TRBD2 matches 9 bases. The TCR was taken from a woman in her 30s with multiple sclerosis. In DNA form, the CDR3 reads TGCGCCAGCAGCCCGAATCCCGGGACTAGCAGGAGGGGCACCGGGGAGCTGTTTTTT. Translation: CASSPNPGTSRRGTGELFF. Looking up the rest from reference TRBV5-1 and TRBJ2-2 gives the full variable domain: KAGVTQTPRYLIKTRGQQVTLSCSPISGHRSVSWYQQTPGQGLQFLFEYFSETQRNKGNFPGRFSGRQFSNSRSEMNVSTLELGDSALYLCASSPNPGTSRRGTGELFFGEGSRLTVL.